This TCR beta chain was profiled in a study of T cells in Graves' hyperthyroidism and ophthalmopathy. Study-level findings and limits: Using 13 V-J features, a model discriminated ophthalmopathy from stable hyperthyroidism. The model's output predicted ophthalmopathy at a median of roughly 6 months prior to onset. Most thyroid-expanded clonotypes above 0.001 were also found in blood.

Trimming stripped 5 bases from V and 1 base from J, with 17 bases between. Germline values: CDR1 SGHAT, CDR2 FQNNGV. The CDR3 is 17 amino acids. Researchers barred patients who had uncontrolled infection, other autoimmune disease, pregnancy or lactation. As for this clonotype: Its antigen remains unknown.

Researchers amplified the TCR beta CDR3 regions from RNA transcripts. RT-PCR in the first round (using the HTBI primer set) targeted the TCR CDR3. TCRdb re-analysed the multiplex PCR reads in MiXCR, keeping a single row per CDR3 protein. Of 450,000 to 550,000 distinct CDR3 sequences in the sample, roughly a quarter were seen once. Sample: blood. J is TRBJ2-2 and V is TRBV11-2; tentative D call: TRBD1 (5 bases). This TCR was sampled from a woman in her thirties with Graves' ophthalmopathy. The CDR3 coding sequence is TGTGCCAGCAGCCCTTTTTATGGACACCAGAACACCGGGGAGCTGTTTTTT. It yields the protein CASSPFYGHQNTGELFF.